The 27 T cell receptor beta chains listed next were all sequenced from one sample in a study of blood T cell repertoires in COVID-19. Produced via immunoSEQ multiplex PCR; TCRdb's table is partial and in-frame only. This repertoire shows over 150,000 clones, 80% to 85% found once; its top ten account for around 6.7%. The source material was peripheral blood. All receptors derive from a middle-aged woman with COVID-19, enrolled during active disease.

The chain is built from TRBV7-2 and TRBJ1-5; D is possibly TRBD1 (5 bases). The CDR3 extends over 15 amino acids. The germline V gene has CDR1 SGHTA and CDR2 FQGNSA. Trimming pared 6 bases from V and 3 bases from J, leaving 15 bases between. The CDR3 region has the DNA TGTGCCAGCAGGGGCCGGGGGATCAACAATCAGCCCCAGCATTTT. Its protein product is CASRGRGINNQPQHF.

The chain employs TRBV6-5 and TRBJ2-7, with 9 nucleotides matching TRBD1. This CDR3 comprises 14 residues. Germline loops: CDR1 MNHEY, CDR2 SVGAGI. Trimming at V came to 6 bases and at J to 5 bases, leaving 8 bases not matched to a gene. The CDR3 DNA is TGTGCCAGCAGGACGACAGGGGGTGGCGACGAGCAGTACTTC. Amino acids: CASRTTGGGDEQYF.

The chain recombines TRBV25-1 with TRBJ1-1; D is unclear. The V end lost 2 bases, the J end lost 6 bases, and 10 bases lay between the germline ends. Looked up from germline, CDR1 is MGHDK and CDR2 is SYGVNS. This CDR3 has 13 residues. CDR3 DNA sequence: TGTGCCAGCAGTGAAGAGGAAATCTCTGAAGCTTTCTTT. This translates into CASSEEEISEAFF.

This clone was seen once. This chain joins TRBV2 and TRBJ1-6; 11 bases align to TRBD1. Germline V gene lookup returns CDR1 SNHLY and CDR2 FYNNEI. This CDR3 spans 15 amino acids. V shed 5 bases and J 11 bases; nucleotides not matched to a gene: 8. The CDR3 loop is CASSPQDRGRTPLHF. DNA for the CDR3: TGTGCCAGCAGTCCTCAGGACAGGGGGCGCACACCCCTCCACTTT.

In DNA, the CDR3 is TGTGCCAGTAGGTGGAGTGGCCCGACCGGGGAGCTGTTTTTT. Translated, it gives CASRWSGPTGELFF. V and J are TRBV19 and TRBJ2-2; D gene unclear. Trimming cost V 6 bases and J 5 bases, with 13 bases left between them. The CDR3 is 14 residues long. The germline CDR1 and CDR2 sequences are LNHDA and SQIVND (reference sequence).

The rearrangement joins TRBV27 to TRBJ2-3; D ambiguous. V lost 5 bases and J 4 bases, leaving 13 bases between the germline ends. There are 14 residues in the CDR3. CDR1 is MNHEY and CDR2 is SMNVEV in the germline V gene (reference sequence). CDR3 sequence: CASSLSGWADTQYF. The CDR3 DNA reads TGTGCCAGCAGTCTTTCAGGTTGGGCAGATACGCAGTATTTT.

The rearrangement uses TRBV7-2 and TRBJ1-1; D may be TRBD1 (5 bases). CDR3 length: 14 amino acids. Between the trimmed V and J ends, which lost 0 bases and 1 base, there was a span of 6 bases. Germline-derived CDR1 and CDR2 are SGHTA and FQGNSA. The DNA for the CDR3 is TGTGCCAGCAGCTTAGCGACAGCGAACACTGAAGCTTTCTTT. Protein sequence: CASSLATANTEAFF.

There are a few counts of this clone. V gene TRBV2 combines with J gene TRBJ2-3; D call uncertain. Germline V gives CDR1 SNHLY, CDR2 FYNNEI. CDR3 length equals 11 residues. V lost 6 bases and J lost 7, with 8 bases in between. The CDR3 is CASRVEYTQYF. CDR3 nucleotide sequence: TGTGCCAGCAGGGTGGAGTATACGCAGTATTTT. The variable domain in full, completed from reference TRBV2 and TRBJ2-3, reads EPEVTQTPSHQVTQMGQEVILRCVPISNHLYFYWYRQILGQKVEFLVSFYNNEISEKSEIFDDQFSVERPDGSNFTLKIRSTKLEDSAMYFCASRVEYTQYFGPGTRLTVL.

The chain couples TRBV27 to TRBJ2-7; a possible D gene is TRBD1 (5 bases). V was trimmed by 0 bases and J by 5 bases, leaving 20 bases between them. CDR1 and CDR2 from the germline V gene are MNHEY and SMNVEV (reference sequence). This CDR3 has 17 amino acids. The CDR3 here is CASSLSNYGRASHEQYF. The CDR3 nucleotides are TGTGCCAGCAGTTTATCGAATTATGGCAGGGCATCCCACGAGCAGTACTTC.

This clone was seen a single time. This chain connects TRBV9 to TRBJ2-3; D may be TRBD2 (5 bases). The CDR3 is 16 residues long. Trimming removed 0 bases at V and 0 bases at J, with 11 bases between. Germline V gene sequence: CDR1 SGDLS, CDR2 YYNGEE. In nucleotides, the CDR3 is TGTGCCAGCAGCGTAGTGCCTAGCTCTAGCACAGATACGCAGTATTTT. Translating gives CASSVVPSSSTDTQYF.

V and J are TRBV15 and TRBJ1-2; TRBD1 aligns across 7 bases. Germline loops: CDR1 LNHNV, CDR2 YYDKDF (reference sequence). With 2 bases clipped from V and 2 bases from J, the junction kept 5 bases outside the gene matches. The CDR3 length is 15 residues. CDR3 nucleotides: TGTGCCACCAGCAGACGGGGCAGGGGGAACTATGGCTACACCTTC. Its protein is CATSRRGRGNYGYTF.

The chain is built from TRBV6-5 and TRBJ2-7; TRBD1 aligns across 8 bases. Germline V gene data show CDR1 as MNHEY and CDR2 as SVGAGI. V lost 6 bases, J lost 1 base, and 5 bases stayed unmatched. The length of the CDR3 is 14 residues. The CDR3 loop reads CASRTGDRSYEQYF. CDR3 coding DNA: TGTGCCAGCAGGACCGGGGACAGGTCCTACGAGCAGTACTTC.

This clone was seen a handful of times. The V call is TRBV6-5, the J call TRBJ2-7, with unresolved D. From germline, CDR1 is MNHEY and CDR2 SVGAGI. The CDR3 sequence is 13 residues long. The ends were cut back, 2 bases at V and 3 bases at J, with 8 bases in the middle. CDR3 residues: CASSYVQYYEQYF. In nucleotides, the CDR3 is TGTGCCAGCAGTTACGTGCAGTACTACGAGCAGTACTTC.

The V and J genes are TRBV7-6 and TRBJ2-2; 16 nucleotides agree with TRBD2. This CDR3 is built from 17 residues. CDR1 and CDR2 from the germline V gene are SGHVS and FNYEAQ. V lost 5 bases and J lost 6; bases outside the gene matches: 6. CDR3 DNA: TGTGCCAGCAGCCTCGGGACTAGCGGGAGGGGGGCCGGGGAGCTGTTTTTT. Encoded protein: CASSLGTSGRGAGELFF.

The V and J genes are TRBV5-4 and TRBJ1-3; TRBD1 agrees at 7 bases. Trimming at V came to 4 bases and at J to 0 bases, leaving 7 bases not matched to a gene. This CDR3 spans 16 amino acids. CDR1 is SGHNT and CDR2 is YYREEE in the germline V gene (reference sequence). CDR3: CASSPPWTGSGNTIYF. The CDR3 DNA reads TGTGCCAGCAGCCCCCCTTGGACAGGCTCTGGAAACACCATATATTTT.

V is TRBV28 and J is TRBJ1-2; D not resolved. In germline, CDR1 is MDHEN, CDR2 SYDVKM. The V and J ends lost 8 bases and 5 bases respectively, with 6 bases between them. CDR3 length equals 10 residues. The CDR3 reads CASSGYGYTF. Here the CDR3 DNA reads TGTGCCAGCTCGGGGTATGGCTACACCTTC.

The gene calls are TRBV15 and TRBJ2-2; TRBD1 might be the D (6 bases). The CDR3 is made up of 16 amino acids. Germline CDR1 is LNHNV and CDR2 is YYDKDF (reference sequence). Trimming cost V 2 bases and J 6 bases, with 16 bases left between them. CDR3 in amino acids: CATSRQGKAMAGELFF. CDR3 bases: TGTGCCACCAGCAGACAGGGGAAGGCTATGGCCGGGGAGCTGTTTTTT.

This clone was seen just once. This chain uses TRBV27 with TRBJ2-1; unclear D gene. This CDR3 has 16 residues. Per the germline V gene, CDR1 is MNHEY and CDR2 is SMNVEV (reference sequence). Trimming took off 8 bases at V and 0 bases at J, with 17 bases between the two ends. The CDR3 DNA sequence: TGTGCCAGCGCCCTAACCGGAGCTAGCTCCTACAATGAGCAGTTCTTC. Translation gives CASALTGASSYNEQFF.

The rearrangement joins TRBV2 to TRBJ1-2; D is uncertain. The CDR3 is 14 residues long. V was cut by 10 bases and J by 4 bases, with 19 bases left in between. The germline V gene encodes CDR1 SNHLY and CDR2 FYNNEI. This CDR3 reads CATNSRQQVYGYTF. The CDR3 DNA sequence: TGTGCCACTAACTCCCGGCAGCAGGTCTATGGCTACACCTTC.

V is TRBV4-1 and J is TRBJ2-7, with D possibly matching TRBD1 (6 bases). Per the germline V gene, CDR1 is MGHRA and CDR2 is YSYEKL. Trimming left V 1 base short and J 0 bases short, with 16 bases between. The CDR3 contains 17 residues. The CDR3 sequence is CASSQVPGTLVSYEQYF. The CDR3 DNA sequence: TGCGCCAGCAGCCAAGTACCCGGGACATTGGTCTCCTACGAGCAGTACTTC.

This clone was seen repeatedly, ten times or more. This chain joins TRBV3-1 (or the pseudogene TRBV3-2) and TRBJ1-6, with D unresolved. Germline-derived CDR1 and CDR2 are LGHDT and YNNKEL (reference sequence). Deletions cut 1 base from V and 10 bases from J, with 17 bases between. This CDR3 has 16 amino acids. CDR3: CASSQGPNTGNSPLHF. In nucleotides, the CDR3 is TGTGCCAGCAGCCAAGGACCAAACACGGGGAACTCACCCCTCCACTTT.

This chain uses TRBV2 with TRBJ2-7; D gene ambiguous. Trimming stripped 3 bases from V and 4 bases from J, with 7 bases between. The CDR3 runs to 12 residues. CDR1 SNHLY and CDR2 FYNNEI come from the germline V gene. This CDR3 is CASSEEQYEQYF. The DNA for the CDR3 is TGTGCCAGCAGTGAGGAGCAGTACGAGCAGTACTTC. Drawing the rest from reference TRBV2 and TRBJ2-7, the complete variable domain is EPEVTQTPSHQVTQMGQEVILRCVPISNHLYFYWYRQILGQKVEFLVSFYNNEISEKSEIFDDQFSVERPDGSNFTLKIRSTKLEDSAMYFCASSEEQYEQYFGPGTRLTVT.

The CDR3 loop is CASSFRTGLGYTF. CDR3 bases: TGTGCCAGCAGTTTCCGGACAGGTTTGGGCTACACCTTC. This chain joins TRBV12-3 or TRBV12-4 and TRBJ1-2; TRBD1 aligns across 7 bases. Trimming removed 3 bases from V and 8 bases from J; junction bases left unmatched: 6. This CDR3 comprises 13 residues.

The chain is built from TRBV5-1 and TRBJ2-5, with D possibly matching TRBD2 (7 bases). The CDR3 has 16 residues. The V end was cut by 4 bases, the J end by 2 bases, with 18 bases between. Germline CDR1 and CDR2: SGHRS and YFSETQ. The CDR3 DNA sequence: TGCGCCAGCAGCCGCAGGGGAGGGCCCCTACAAGAGACCCAGTACTTC. This translates into CASSRRGGPLQETQYF.

V is TRBV6-1 and J is TRBJ1-2; a possible D gene is TRBD1 (6 bases). The length of the CDR3 is 14 residues. The germline gives CDR1 MNHNS, CDR2 SASEGT. Trimming stripped 3 bases from V and 2 bases from J, with 10 bases between. The CDR3 spells CASSEARGNYGYTF. The CDR3 DNA is TGTGCCAGCAGTGAGGCCAGGGGAAACTATGGCTACACCTTC.

The CDR3 bases are TGTGCCAGCAGCTCCAGGTCGGGACAGGGGGTATCTGGGGCCAACGTCCTGACTTTC. Its protein product is CASSSRSGQGVSGANVLTF. The chain employs TRBV13 and TRBJ2-6; TRBD1 agrees at 11 bases. CDR1 and CDR2 (germline): PRHDT, FYEKMQ (reference sequence). The ends lost 4 bases at V and 1 base at J; junction bases unmatched: 9. The CDR3 contains 19 residues.

This sequence joins TRBV9 and TRBJ2-7, with D possibly TRBD1 on 5 matching bases. Deletions cut 1 base from V and 6 bases from J, with 11 bases between. The CDR3 spans 13 residues. The V gene's germline CDR1 is SGDLS and CDR2 YYNGEE. CDR3 residues: CASSVWGTGEQYF. The CDR3 DNA is TGTGCCAGCAGCGTATGGGGAACAGGCGAGCAGTACTTC.